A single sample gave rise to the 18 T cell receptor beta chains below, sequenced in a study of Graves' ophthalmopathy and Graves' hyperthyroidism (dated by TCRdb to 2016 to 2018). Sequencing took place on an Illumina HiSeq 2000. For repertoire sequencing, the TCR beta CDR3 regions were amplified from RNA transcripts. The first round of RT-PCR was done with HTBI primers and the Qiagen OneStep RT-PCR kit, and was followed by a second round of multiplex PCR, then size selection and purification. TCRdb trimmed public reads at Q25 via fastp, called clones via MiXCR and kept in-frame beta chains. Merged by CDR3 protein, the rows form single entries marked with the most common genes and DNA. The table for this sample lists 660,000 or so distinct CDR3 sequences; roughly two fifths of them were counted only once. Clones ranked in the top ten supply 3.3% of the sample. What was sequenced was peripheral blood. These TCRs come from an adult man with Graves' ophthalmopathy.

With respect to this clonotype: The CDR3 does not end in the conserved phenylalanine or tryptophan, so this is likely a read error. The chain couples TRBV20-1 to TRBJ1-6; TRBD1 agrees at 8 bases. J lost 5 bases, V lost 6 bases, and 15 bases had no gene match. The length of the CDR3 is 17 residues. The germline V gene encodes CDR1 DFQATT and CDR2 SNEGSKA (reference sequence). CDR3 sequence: CSASTNSPGQDNSPLHV. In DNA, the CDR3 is TGCAGTGCAAGCACCAATAGCCCGGGACAGGATAATTCACCCCTCCACGTT.

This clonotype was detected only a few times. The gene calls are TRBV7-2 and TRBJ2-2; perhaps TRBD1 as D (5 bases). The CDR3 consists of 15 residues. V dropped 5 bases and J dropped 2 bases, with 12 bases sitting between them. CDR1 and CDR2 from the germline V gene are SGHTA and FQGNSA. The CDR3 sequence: CASSITGFNTGELFF. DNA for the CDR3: TGTGCCAGCAGCATTACAGGTTTCAACACCGGGGAGCTGTTTTTT.

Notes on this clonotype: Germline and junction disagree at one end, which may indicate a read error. CDR3 residues: CASSYSIPVAGAYEQYF. DNA for the CDR3: TGTGCCAGCAGTTACTCGATCCCGGTAGCGGGAGCCTACGAGCAGTACTTC. The chain carries TRBV10-3 and TRBJ2-7, with 9 bases lining up with TRBD2. Germline V lookup: CDR1 ENHRY, CDR2 SYGVKD. The length of the CDR3 is 17 residues.

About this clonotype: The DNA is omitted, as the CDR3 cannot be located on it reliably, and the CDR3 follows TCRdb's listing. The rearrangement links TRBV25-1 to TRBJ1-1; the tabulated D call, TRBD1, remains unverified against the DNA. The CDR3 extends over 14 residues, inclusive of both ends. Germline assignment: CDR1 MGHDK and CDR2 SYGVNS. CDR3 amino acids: CACSASQQGTEAFF.

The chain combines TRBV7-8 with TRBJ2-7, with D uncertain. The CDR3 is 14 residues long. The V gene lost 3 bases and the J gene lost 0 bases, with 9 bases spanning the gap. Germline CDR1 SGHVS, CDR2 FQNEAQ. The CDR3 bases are TGTGCCAGCAGCTTGGAACCAGTCTCCTACGAGCAGTACTTC. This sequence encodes CASSLEPVSYEQYF.

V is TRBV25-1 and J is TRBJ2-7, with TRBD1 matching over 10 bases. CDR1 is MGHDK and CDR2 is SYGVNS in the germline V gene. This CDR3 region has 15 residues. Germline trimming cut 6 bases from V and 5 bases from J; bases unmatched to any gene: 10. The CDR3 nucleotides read TGTGCCAGCAGCTTATCGGGACAGGGGACCCACGAGCAGTACTTC. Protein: CASSLSGQGTHEQYF.

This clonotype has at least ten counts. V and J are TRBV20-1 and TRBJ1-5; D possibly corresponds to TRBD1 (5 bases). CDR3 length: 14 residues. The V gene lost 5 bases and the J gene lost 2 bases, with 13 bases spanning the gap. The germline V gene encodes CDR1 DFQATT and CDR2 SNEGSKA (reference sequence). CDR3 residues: CSAEDSARNQPQHF. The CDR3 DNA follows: TGCAGTGCTGAAGACAGCGCACGCAATCAGCCCCAGCATTTT.

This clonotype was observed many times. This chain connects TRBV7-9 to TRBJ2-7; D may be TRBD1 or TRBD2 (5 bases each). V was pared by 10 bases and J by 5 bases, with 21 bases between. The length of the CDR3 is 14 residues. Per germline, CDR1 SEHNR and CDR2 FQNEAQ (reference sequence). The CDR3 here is CAILITRGEDEQYF. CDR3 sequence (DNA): TGTGCCATCCTAATAACTCGGGGCGAGGACGAGCAGTACTTC.

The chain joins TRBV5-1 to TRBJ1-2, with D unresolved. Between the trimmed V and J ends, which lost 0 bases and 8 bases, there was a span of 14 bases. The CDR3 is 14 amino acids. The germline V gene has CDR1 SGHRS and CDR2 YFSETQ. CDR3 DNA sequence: TGCGCCAGCAGCTTGGGGACGGTCCCGAGGGGCTACACCTTC. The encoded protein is CASSLGTVPRGYTF.

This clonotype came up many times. CDR3 protein: CSAGVNTEAFF. CDR3 sequence (DNA): TGCAGTGCTGGGGTGAACACTGAAGCTTTCTTT. The chain links TRBV20-1 to TRBJ1-1, with D unresolved. V lost 5 bases to trimming and J lost 0 bases, with 4 bases between them. Germline CDR1 is DFQATT and CDR2 is SNEGSKA (reference sequence). CDR3 length equals 11 residues.

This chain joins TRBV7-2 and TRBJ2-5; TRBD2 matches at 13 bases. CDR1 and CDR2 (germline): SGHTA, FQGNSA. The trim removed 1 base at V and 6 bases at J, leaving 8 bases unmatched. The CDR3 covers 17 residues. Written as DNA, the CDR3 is TGTGCCAGCAGCTTAGAGGGGGAACTAGCGGGGGGGAAGACCCAGTACTTC. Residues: CASSLEGELAGGKTQYF.

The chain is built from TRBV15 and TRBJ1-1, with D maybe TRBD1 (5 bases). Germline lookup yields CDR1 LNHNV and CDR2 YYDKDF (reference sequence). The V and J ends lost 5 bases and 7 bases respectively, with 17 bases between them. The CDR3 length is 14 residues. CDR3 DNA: TGTGCCACCAGCGTTGGAGGGGCAGGAATTGAAGCTTTCTTT. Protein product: CATSVGGAGIEAFF.

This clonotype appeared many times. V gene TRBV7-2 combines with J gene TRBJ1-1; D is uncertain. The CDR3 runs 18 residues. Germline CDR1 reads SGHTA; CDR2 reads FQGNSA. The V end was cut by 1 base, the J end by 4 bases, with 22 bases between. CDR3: CASSLGLGPFPPGTEAFF. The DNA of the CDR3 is TGTGCCAGCAGCTTAGGTCTGGGTCCCTTCCCCCCGGGCACTGAAGCTTTCTTT.

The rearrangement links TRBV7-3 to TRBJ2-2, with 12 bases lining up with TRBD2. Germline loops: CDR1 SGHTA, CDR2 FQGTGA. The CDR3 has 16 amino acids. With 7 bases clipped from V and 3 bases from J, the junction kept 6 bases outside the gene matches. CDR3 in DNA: TGTGCCAGCAAGGAGACTAGCGGGAGTGACACCGGGGAGCTGTTTTTT. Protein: CASKETSGSDTGELFF.

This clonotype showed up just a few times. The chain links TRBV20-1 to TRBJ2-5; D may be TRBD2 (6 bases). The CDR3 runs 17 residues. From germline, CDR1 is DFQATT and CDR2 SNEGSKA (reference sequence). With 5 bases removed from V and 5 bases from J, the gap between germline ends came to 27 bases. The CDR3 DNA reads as TGCAGTGCTCCCCGAGGAGGAACTAGCAGAACCCTGGAGACCCAGTACTTC. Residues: CSAPRGGTSRTLETQYF.

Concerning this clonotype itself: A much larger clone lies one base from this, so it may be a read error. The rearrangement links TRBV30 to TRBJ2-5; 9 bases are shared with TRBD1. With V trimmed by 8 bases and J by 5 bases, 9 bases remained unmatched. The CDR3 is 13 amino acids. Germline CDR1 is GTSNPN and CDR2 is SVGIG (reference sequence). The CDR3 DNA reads TGTGCCCGGGGAACAGGGGGCAGTGAGACCCAGTACTTC. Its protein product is CARGTGGSETQYF.

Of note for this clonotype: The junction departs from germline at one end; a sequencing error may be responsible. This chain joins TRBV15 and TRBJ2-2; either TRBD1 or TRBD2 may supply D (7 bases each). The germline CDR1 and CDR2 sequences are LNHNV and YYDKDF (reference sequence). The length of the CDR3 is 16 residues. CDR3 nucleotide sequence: TGTGCCACCAGCAGTGACAGGGCGGTCGGAGGCGGGGGGCTGTTTTTT. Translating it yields CATSSDRAVGGGGLFF. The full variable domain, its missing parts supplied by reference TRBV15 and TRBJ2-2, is DAMVIQNPRYQVTQFGKPVTLSCSQTLNHNVMYWYQQKSSQAPKLLFHYYDKDFNNEADTPDNFQSRRPNTSFCFLDIRSPGLGDTAMYLCATSSDRAVGGGGLFFGEGSRLTVL.

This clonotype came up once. In DNA, the CDR3 is TGCAGCGTTGAAGAGAGGATAGCGGGAAACACCATATATTTT. Protein product: CSVEERIAGNTIYF. This chain links TRBV29-1 with TRBJ1-3; D ambiguous. CDR3 size: 14 residues. V lost 0 bases and J 4 bases, leaving 10 bases between the germline ends. CDR1 and CDR2 (germline): SQVTM, ANQGSEA.